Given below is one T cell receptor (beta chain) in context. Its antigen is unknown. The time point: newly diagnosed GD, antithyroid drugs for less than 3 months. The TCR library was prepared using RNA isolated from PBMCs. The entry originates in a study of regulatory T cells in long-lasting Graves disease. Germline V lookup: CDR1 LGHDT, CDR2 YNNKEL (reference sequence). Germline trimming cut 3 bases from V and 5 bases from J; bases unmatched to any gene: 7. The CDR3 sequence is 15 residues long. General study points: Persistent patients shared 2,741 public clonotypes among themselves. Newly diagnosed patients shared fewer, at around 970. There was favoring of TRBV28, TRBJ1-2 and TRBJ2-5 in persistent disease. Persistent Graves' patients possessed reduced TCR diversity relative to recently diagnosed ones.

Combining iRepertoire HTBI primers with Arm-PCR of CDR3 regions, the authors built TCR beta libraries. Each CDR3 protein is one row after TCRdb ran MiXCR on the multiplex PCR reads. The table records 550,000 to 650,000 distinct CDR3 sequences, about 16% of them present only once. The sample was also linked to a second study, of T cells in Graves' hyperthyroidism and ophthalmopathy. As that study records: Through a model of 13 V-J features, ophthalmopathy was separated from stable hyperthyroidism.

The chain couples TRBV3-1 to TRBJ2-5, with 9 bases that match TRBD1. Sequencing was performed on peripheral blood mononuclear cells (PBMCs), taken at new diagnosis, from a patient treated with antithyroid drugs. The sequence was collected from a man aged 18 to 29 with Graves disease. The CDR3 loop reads CASSHLTGGEETQYF. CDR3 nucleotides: TGTGCCAGCAGCCACCTGACAGGGGGTGAGGAGACCCAGTACTTC.